Sequencing of this T cell receptor beta chain was carried out in a study of control samples from healthy donors and cancer patients. This clone was seen more than once but under ten times. Sequencing used immunoSEQ multiplex PCR; TCRdb keeps in-frame clones, though not all of them. Here the sample spans about 140,000 clones, around 88% being singletons. The germline CDR1 and CDR2 sequences are MDHEN and SYDVKM. Trimming removed 8 bases from V and 6 bases from J, with 16 bases in between. The CDR3 runs 14 residues. This TCR came from a man aged 18 to 35 in good health. Sequencing was done on a sample of blood. The chain links TRBV28 to TRBJ1-4; D may be TRBD1 (5 bases). The CDR3 nucleotides read TGTGCCAGCGCCCCCGCCGGGACGGATGAAAAACTGTTTTTT. It specifies CASAPAGTDEKLFF.